The 8 T cell receptor beta chains below come from one sample, sequenced in a study of shared clonotypes between healthy human individuals. CD45RO-negative cells were positively selected for CCR7, leaving out terminally differentiated effector memory CD45RA+ cells. Some clones are missing from TCRdb's copy, which holds only in-frame ones; the method was immunoSEQ multiplex PCR. Among approximately 1.9 million clones listed, over 85% were seen once. The sample taken for sequencing was naive CD8+ T cells from PBMCs. All receptors derive from a man aged 18 to 29 in good health. Some clones in this sample may be carry-over from other donors' samples.

The J gene is TRBJ2-7, the V gene TRBV6-5, with D maybe TRBD2 (6 bases). The CDR3 runs 15 residues. V lost 4 bases and J lost 0, with 13 bases in between. Germline V CDR1 and CDR2: MNHEY, SVGAGI. The chain's CDR3 is CASSLPRGISYEQYF. As DNA, the CDR3 is TGTGCCAGCAGTTTACCTCGGGGGATCTCCTACGAGCAGTACTTC.

V and J are TRBV14 and TRBJ2-7; 10 nucleotides line up with TRBD2. The CDR3 is 15 amino acids. The ends lost 7 bases at V and 4 bases at J; junction bases unmatched: 10. The germline V gene has CDR1 SGHDN and CDR2 FVKESK. CDR3 loop: CASNHPASGRYEQYF. The CDR3 DNA sequence: TGTGCCAGCAACCACCCGGCTAGCGGGAGATACGAGCAGTACTTC.

This chain links TRBV14 with TRBJ1-2, with a possible D match to TRBD1 (6 bases). Germline V lookup: CDR1 SGHDN, CDR2 FVKESK. This CDR3 is built from 16 residues. Deletions cut 0 bases from V and 3 bases from J, with 14 bases between. CDR3 DNA: TGTGCCAGCAGCCAAGATCTAGGAACAGGGTACTATGGCTACACCTTC. As protein: CASSQDLGTGYYGYTF. Together with reference TRBV14 and TRBJ1-2, the CDR3 gives the full variable domain: EAGVTQFPSHSVIEKGQTVTLRCDPISGHDNLYWYRRVMGKEIKFLLHFVKESKQDESGMPNNRFLAERTGGTYSTLKVQPAELEDSGVYFCASSQDLGTGYYGYTFGSGTRLTVV.

The chain links TRBV11-2 to TRBJ1-3, with a weak D call TRBD1 (5 bases). Deletions cut 5 bases from V and 3 bases from J, with 11 bases between. The CDR3 sequence is 14 residues long. Germline V CDR1 and CDR2: SGHAT, FQNNGV. CDR3 bases: TGTGCCAGCAGCCTACGGGACGGTGGAAACACCATATATTTT. Encoded protein: CASSLRDGGNTIYF.

The J gene is TRBJ2-5, the V gene TRBV5-5; D gene ambiguous. Trimming shortened V by 6 bases and J by 1 base, and 10 bases separated the two germline ends. The CDR3 covers 13 residues. The V gene's germline CDR1 is SGHKS and CDR2 YYEKEE (reference sequence). The CDR3 spells CASTGRSQETQYF. DNA for the CDR3: TGTGCCAGCACAGGCCGTAGCCAAGAGACCCAGTACTTC.

The chain links TRBV27 to TRBJ2-1, with 9 bases lining up with TRBD1. Trimming removed 2 bases from V and 8 bases from J; junction bases left unmatched: 13. The CDR3 is 17 residues long. From germline, CDR1 is MNHEY and CDR2 SMNVEV (reference sequence). The CDR3 region has the DNA TGTGCCAGCAGTTTACAGCGGCCCACAGGGGGCTTTTATGAGCAGTTCTTC. Translated, it gives CASSLQRPTGGFYEQFF.

The CDR3 spells CASRTGTGQGTDTQYF. DNA of the CDR3: TGTGCCAGCAGGACCGGGACAGGGCAAGGAACAGATACGCAGTATTTT. The chain is built from TRBV6-6 and TRBJ2-3; 9 bases match TRBD1. Germline V gives CDR1 MNHNY, CDR2 SVGAGI (reference sequence). With V trimmed by 6 bases and J by 3 bases, 10 bases remained unmatched. The CDR3 spans 16 residues.

Details on this clone: The sample has other DNA sequences that encode this CDR3 too. The chain couples TRBV7-3 to TRBJ1-1, with 9 bases lining up with TRBD1. Germline lookup yields CDR1 SGHTA and CDR2 FQGTGA. The CDR3 spans 13 residues. Losses at the gene ends were 3 bases for V and 5 bases for J; bases not matched to a gene: 1. The CDR3 is CASSLGQGTEAFF. The CDR3 DNA is TGTGCCAGCAGCTTGGGACAGGGTACTGAAGCTTTCTTT.